Each of the 25 T cell receptor beta chains below was sequenced from the same sample in a study of T cell repertoires in cytomegalovirus infection. TCRdb fed the reads into MiXCR, producing one record per CDR3 protein. The table records fewer than 550,000 distinct CDR3 sequences, about a quarter of them present only once. Sequencing used PBMCs. The source is a human donor in good health (CMV status not recorded). Some clones in this sample may be carry-over from other donors' samples.

The chain employs TRBV20-1 and TRBJ1-5, with D unresolved. The germline V gene has CDR1 DFQATT and CDR2 SNEGSKA (reference sequence). V was clipped by 2 bases and J by 1 base, with 12 bases between them. The CDR3 is 15 residues long. The DNA for the CDR3 is TGCAGTGCTAGACATCCGGGCAGGAGCAATCAGCCCCAGCATTTT. Its translation: CSARHPGRSNQPQHF.

This clonotype was found a few times. The genes are TRBV10-3 and TRBJ2-5; 11 bases fit TRBD2. The CDR3 consists of 13 residues. The germline gives CDR1 ENHRY, CDR2 SYGVKD. V was clipped by 3 bases and J by 13 bases; unmatched bases: 7. Here the CDR3 DNA reads TGTGCCATCAGTGAATACGGGACTAGCGGTTCGTACTTC. Its protein product is CAISEYGTSGSYF.

This clonotype was found a few times. This chain joins TRBV20-1 and TRBJ2-1; D is unresolved. Trimming cost V 0 bases and J 7 bases, with 4 bases left between them. Per the germline V gene, CDR1 is DFQATT and CDR2 is SNEGSKA (reference sequence). The CDR3 is made up of 11 amino acids. The CDR3 spells CSARDGNEQFF. CDR3 coding DNA: TGCAGTGCTAGAGATGGTAATGAGCAGTTCTTC.

The chain employs TRBV29-1 and TRBJ2-7; no clear D. Per the germline V gene, CDR1 is SQVTM and CDR2 is ANQGSEA. The CDR3 loop spans 9 amino acids. Trimming took 5 bases from V and 2 from J, leaving 1 base between them. Here the CDR3 DNA reads TGCAGCGTTACCTACGAGCAGTACTTC. This encodes CSVTYEQYF.

This clonotype was counted only a few times. This chain links TRBV29-1 with TRBJ2-5; 10 bases match TRBD2. The CDR3 consists of 15 residues. With 4 bases clipped from V and 1 base from J, the junction kept 6 bases outside the gene matches. CDR1 is SQVTM and CDR2 is ANQGSEA in the germline V gene. In DNA, the CDR3 is TGCAGCGTTGCACGAGCGGGAGGGCCCCAAGAGACCCAGTACTTC. This sequence encodes CSVARAGGPQETQYF.

This clonotype has a count of ten or more. The V gene is TRBV28, the J gene TRBJ2-3; D is unclear. There are 14 residues in the CDR3. V dropped 3 bases and J dropped 6 bases, with 13 bases sitting between them. CDR1 and CDR2 (germline): MDHEN, SYDVKM. The CDR3 here is CASSFRSWRDTQYF. The CDR3 bases are TGTGCCAGCAGTTTCCGGTCCTGGCGTGATACGCAGTATTTT. Full variable domain (remainder filled in from reference TRBV28 and TRBJ2-3): DVKVTQSSRYLVKRTGEKVFLECVQDMDHENMFWYRQDPGLGLRLIYFSYDVKMKEKGDIPEGYSVSREKKERFSLILESASTNQTSMYLCASSFRSWRDTQYFGPGTRLTVL.

This clonotype was seen just once. This sequence joins TRBV20-1 and TRBJ2-1; 7 nucleotides line up with TRBD2. The CDR3 is 15 residues long. The V gene's germline CDR1 is DFQATT and CDR2 SNEGSKA (reference sequence). V was clipped by 3 bases and J by 10 bases; unmatched bases: 15. The CDR3 protein is CSASLLGGSGREQFF. CDR3 nucleotide sequence: TGCAGTGCTAGCCTTTTGGGGGGGAGTGGAAGGGAGCAGTTCTTC.

The chain has TRBV28 and TRBJ2-1; 14 nucleotides line up with TRBD2. Germline V CDR1 and CDR2: MDHEN, SYDVKM. CDR3 length: 16 residues. V lost 6 bases and J lost 7; bases outside the gene matches: 8. The CDR3 DNA reads as TGTGCCAGCAGCTTTGCCGGGACTAGCGGGAGAAATGAGCAGTTCTTC. Protein: CASSFAGTSGRNEQFF.

This clonotype has ten or more counts. This chain joins TRBV7-2 and TRBJ2-5; 8 nucleotides agree with TRBD2. This CDR3 is built from 16 residues. CDR1 SGHTA and CDR2 FQGNSA come from the germline V gene. The trim removed 5 bases at V and 2 bases at J, leaving 10 bases unmatched. DNA of the CDR3: TGTGCCAGCAGCCCTCGCCAGGCGGGGGGACAAGAGACCCAGTACTTC. Protein sequence: CASSPRQAGGQETQYF.

This clonotype was recorded at least ten times. The chain combines TRBV11-3 with TRBJ2-1, with TRBD2 matching over 9 bases. CDR1 is SGHNT and CDR2 is YENEEA in the germline V gene. Trimming removed 0 bases from V and 2 bases from J; junction bases left unmatched: 8. The CDR3 extends over 18 amino acids. This CDR3 reads CASSLDHSGSAAYNEQFF. The CDR3 region has the DNA TGTGCCAGCAGCTTAGACCATAGCGGGAGTGCGGCCTACAATGAGCAGTTCTTC.

This clonotype has more than one count but fewer than ten. The rearrangement links TRBV12-3 or TRBV12-4 to TRBJ2-7; 8 bases line up with TRBD1. J lost 6 bases, V lost 2 bases, and 6 bases had no gene match. The CDR3 is made up of 14 amino acids. CDR3 DNA: TGTGCCAGCAGTTTAAAATCGACAGGGGTCGAGCAGTACTTC. This translates into CASSLKSTGVEQYF.

J is TRBJ1-2 and V is TRBV6-6; tentative D call: TRBD1 (6 bases). CDR3 length: 14 residues. The ends were cut back, 4 bases at V and 4 bases at J, with 13 bases in the middle. The germline CDR1 and CDR2 sequences are MNHNY and SVGAGI (reference sequence). The CDR3, as DNA: TGTGCCAGCAGTTCCGACAACAGGGTCTATGGCTACACCTTC. Translation: CASSSDNRVYGYTF.

This clonotype was seen a few times. This chain uses TRBV2 with TRBJ2-6; perhaps TRBD1 as D (5 bases). The germline V and J ends were trimmed by 5 bases and 9 bases, with 8 bases remaining between them. Per germline, CDR1 SNHLY and CDR2 FYNNEI. The CDR3 has 12 residues. The CDR3 bases are TGTGCCAGCAGTTTCAGGGACAACGTCCTGACTTTC. It is translated as CASSFRDNVLTF.

There are a few counts of this clonotype. This chain uses TRBV7-8 with TRBJ1-2; D gene unclear. V was shortened by 5 bases and J by 4 bases, with 20 bases between the two germline ends. Germline V gene sequence: CDR1 SGHVS, CDR2 FQNEAQ. The length of the CDR3 is 16 residues. The CDR3 region has the DNA TGTGCCAGCAGCAAAAACCCTGGTACCAGCCGCTATGGCTACACCTTC. Its protein product is CASSKNPGTSRYGYTF.

Only a few counts were recorded for this clonotype. The rearrangement joins TRBV7-6 to TRBJ1-1; 7 bases align to TRBD1. The CDR3 has 15 amino acids. With V trimmed by 5 bases and J by 2 bases, 8 bases remained unmatched. The germline V gene encodes CDR1 SGHVS and CDR2 FNYEAQ. The CDR3: CASSTMGQQNTEAFF. In DNA, the CDR3 is TGTGCCAGCAGCACCATGGGACAGCAAAACACTGAAGCTTTCTTT. The whole variable domain, remainder taken from reference TRBV7-6 and TRBJ1-1, is GAGVSQSPRYKVTKRGQDVALRCDPISGHVSLYWYRQALGQGPEFLTYFNYEAQQDKSGLPNDRFSAERPEGSISTLTIQRTEQRDSAMYRCASSTMGQQNTEAFFGQGTRLTVV.

This clonotype was seen ten or more times. The CDR3: CASSLAQAREQYV. The CDR3 nucleotides read TGTGCCAGCAGCTTAGCGCAGGCGAGAGAGCAGTACGTC. The gene calls are TRBV11-1 and TRBJ2-7; D is undetermined. V was pared by 0 bases and J by 7 bases, with 10 bases between. The germline CDR1 and CDR2 sequences are SGHAT and FQDESV (reference sequence). The CDR3 is made up of 13 amino acids.

This sequence joins TRBV4-1 and TRBJ2-5; TRBD2 agrees at 9 bases. The CDR3 covers 15 residues. Germline V gene sequence: CDR1 MGHRA, CDR2 YSYEKL. The ends lost 5 bases at V and 5 bases at J; junction bases unmatched: 9. Here the CDR3 reads CASSSEPSGGETQYF. CDR3 DNA sequence: TGCGCCAGCAGCTCCGAACCCAGCGGGGGGGAGACCCAGTACTTC.

The V and J genes are TRBV2 and TRBJ2-7; D remains ambiguous. The CDR3 spans 14 residues. The V end lost 4 bases, the J end lost 1 base, and 11 bases lay between the germline ends. Germline CDR1 and CDR2: SNHLY and FYNNEI. The CDR3 sequence: CASSVMSGSYEQYF. CDR3 sequence (DNA): TGTGCCAGCAGTGTTATGTCAGGATCCTACGAGCAGTACTTC.

There are a few counts of this clonotype. The chain combines TRBV7-9 with TRBJ1-2; 9 positions match TRBD1. The CDR3 consists of 12 residues. Germline V gives CDR1 SEHNR, CDR2 FQNEAQ (reference sequence). Trimming took 6 bases from V and 4 from J; bases not matched to a gene: 0. For the CDR3, the DNA is TGTGCCAGCAGGGGACAGGGCTATGGCTACACCTTC. This encodes CASRGQGYGYTF. Variable domain in full (rest from reference TRBV7-9 and TRBJ1-2): DTGVSQNPRHKITKRGQNVTFRCDPISEHNRLYWYRQTLGQGPEFLTYFQNEAQLEKSRLLSDRFSAERPKGSFSTLEIQRTEQGDSAMYLCASRGQGYGYTFGSGTRLTVV.

The V and J genes are TRBV27 and TRBJ2-7; 7 nucleotides align to TRBD1. Germline V gene sequence: CDR1 MNHEY, CDR2 SMNVEV (reference sequence). The CDR3 covers 14 residues. After removal of 2 bases from V and 2 bases from J, the junction contained 3 bases not matched to a gene. In DNA form, the CDR3 reads TGTGCCAGCAGTTTAGGGACAGTTCCCTACGAGCAGTACTTC. Translated: CASSLGTVPYEQYF.

This clonotype appeared once. V is TRBV7-9 and J is TRBJ2-2, with 14 bases that match TRBD2. CDR3 size: 16 residues. The trim removed 6 bases at V and 7 bases at J, leaving 7 bases unmatched. CDR1 is SEHNR and CDR2 is FQNEAQ in the germline V gene (reference sequence). CDR3 loop: CASRPGTSGSNGELFF. The CDR3 DNA reads TGTGCCAGCAGACCCGGGACTAGCGGGAGTAACGGGGAGCTGTTTTTT.

This chain uses TRBV7-2 with TRBJ2-3; 9 positions match TRBD2. CDR3 length equals 16 residues. V trimming: 0 bases; J trimming: 2 bases; junction bases outside the gene matches: 3. Per the germline V gene, CDR1 is SGHTA and CDR2 is FQGNSA. The CDR3 loop reads CASSLAAGGYTDTQYF. CDR3 nucleotide sequence: TGTGCCAGCAGCTTAGCGGCGGGAGGGTACACAGATACGCAGTATTTT.

This clonotype was seen many times. This rearrangement joins TRBV4-1 to TRBJ2-2, with D perhaps given as TRBD1 or TRBD2 (5 bases each). Trimming shortened V by 4 bases and J by 6 bases, and 15 bases separated the two germline ends. Looked up from germline, CDR1 is MGHRA and CDR2 is YSYEKL. The CDR3 is made up of 15 amino acids. DNA of the CDR3: TGCGCCAGCAGCCCAGCCGGGACCCTGGCCGGGGAGCTGTTTTTT. This codes for CASSPAGTLAGELFF.

The CDR3 DNA reads TGTGCCAGCAGCTTGTTTTTTCCTAACACTGAAGCTTTCTTT. Protein sequence: CASSLFFPNTEAFF. The V and J genes are TRBV5-6 and TRBJ1-1, with D unresolved. There are 14 residues in the CDR3. Germline V lookup: CDR1 SGHDT, CDR2 YYEEEE. Trimming took 1 base from V and 2 from J, leaving 9 bases between them.

Only a few counts were recorded for this clonotype. The CDR3 here is CASSFGTRNTGELFF. The DNA of the CDR3 is TGTGCCAGCAGCTTCGGGACTAGAAACACCGGGGAGCTGTTTTTT. This chain uses TRBV11-2 with TRBJ2-2, with 8 bases aligning to TRBD2. The germline gives CDR1 SGHAT, CDR2 FQNNGV. Losses at the gene ends were 3 bases for V and 2 bases for J; bases not matched to a gene: 2. The CDR3 is 15 amino acids.